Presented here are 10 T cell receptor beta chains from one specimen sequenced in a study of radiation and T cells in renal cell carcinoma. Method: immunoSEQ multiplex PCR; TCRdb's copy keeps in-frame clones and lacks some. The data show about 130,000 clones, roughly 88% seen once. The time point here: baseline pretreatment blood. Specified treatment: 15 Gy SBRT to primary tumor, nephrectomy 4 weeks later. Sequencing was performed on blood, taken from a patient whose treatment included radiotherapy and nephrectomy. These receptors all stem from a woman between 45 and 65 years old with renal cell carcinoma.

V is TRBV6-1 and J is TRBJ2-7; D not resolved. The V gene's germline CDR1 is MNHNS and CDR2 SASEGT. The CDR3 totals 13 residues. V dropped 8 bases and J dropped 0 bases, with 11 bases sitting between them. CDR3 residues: CASGPVRSYEQYF. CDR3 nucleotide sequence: TGTGCCAGCGGACCGGTCCGCTCCTACGAGCAGTACTTC.

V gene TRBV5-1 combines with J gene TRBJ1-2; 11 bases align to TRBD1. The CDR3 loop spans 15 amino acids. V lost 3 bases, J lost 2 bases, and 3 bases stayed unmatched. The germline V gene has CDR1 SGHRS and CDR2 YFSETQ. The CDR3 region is CASSYGTGGNYGYTF. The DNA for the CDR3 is TGCGCCAGCAGCTACGGGACAGGGGGGAACTATGGCTACACCTTC.

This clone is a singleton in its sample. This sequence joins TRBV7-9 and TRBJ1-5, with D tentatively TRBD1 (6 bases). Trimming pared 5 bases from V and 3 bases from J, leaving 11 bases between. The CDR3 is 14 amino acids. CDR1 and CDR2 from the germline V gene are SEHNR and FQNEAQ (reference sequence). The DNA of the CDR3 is TGTGCCAGCAGCCAGACAGGCCCCAATCAGCCCCAGCATTTT. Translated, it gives CASSQTGPNQPQHF.

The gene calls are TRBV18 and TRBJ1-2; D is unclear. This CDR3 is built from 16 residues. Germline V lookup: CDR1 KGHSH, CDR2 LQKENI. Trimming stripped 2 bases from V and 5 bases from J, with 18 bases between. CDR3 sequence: CASSPFPGESEYGYTF. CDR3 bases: TGTGCCAGCTCACCATTTCCGGGAGAATCGGAGTATGGCTACACCTTC.

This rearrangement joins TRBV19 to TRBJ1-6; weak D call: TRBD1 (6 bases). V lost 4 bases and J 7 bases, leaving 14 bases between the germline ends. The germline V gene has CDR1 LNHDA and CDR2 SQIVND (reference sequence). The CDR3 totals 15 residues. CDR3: CASSSPFGGNSPLHF. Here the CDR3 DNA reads TGTGCCAGTAGTAGCCCATTCGGGGGCAATTCACCCCTCCACTTT.

Here the CDR3 reads CSGAWAGGPYNEQFF. CDR3 nucleotide sequence: TGCAGCGGCGCTTGGGCGGGTGGGCCCTACAATGAGCAGTTCTTC. The V and J genes are TRBV29-1 and TRBJ2-1; D possibly corresponds to TRBD2 (5 bases). Trimming left V 7 bases short and J 2 bases short, with 18 bases between. This CDR3 is built from 15 residues. Germline V gene data show CDR1 as SQVTM and CDR2 as ANQGSEA.

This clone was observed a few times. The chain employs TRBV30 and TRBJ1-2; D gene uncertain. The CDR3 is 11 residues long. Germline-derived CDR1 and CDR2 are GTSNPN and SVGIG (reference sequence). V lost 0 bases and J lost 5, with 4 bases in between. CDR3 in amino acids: CAWSVSYGYTF. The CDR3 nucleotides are TGTGCCTGGAGTGTGTCGTATGGCTACACCTTC.

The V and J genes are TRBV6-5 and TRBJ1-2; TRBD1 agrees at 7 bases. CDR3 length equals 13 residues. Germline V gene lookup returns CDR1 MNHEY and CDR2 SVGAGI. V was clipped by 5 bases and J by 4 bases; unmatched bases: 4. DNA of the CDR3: TGTGCCAGCAGTCGGGGACAGACCTATGGCTACACCTTC. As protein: CASSRGQTYGYTF.

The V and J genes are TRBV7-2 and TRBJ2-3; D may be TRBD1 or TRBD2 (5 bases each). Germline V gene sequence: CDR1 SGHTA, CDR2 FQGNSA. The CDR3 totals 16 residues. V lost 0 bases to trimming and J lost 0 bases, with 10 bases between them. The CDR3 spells CASSLAGRTSTDTQYF. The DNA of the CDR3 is TGTGCCAGCAGCTTAGCGGGGCGGACTAGCACAGATACGCAGTATTTT. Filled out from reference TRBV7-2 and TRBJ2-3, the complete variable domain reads GAGVSQSPSNKVTEKGKDVELRCDPISGHTALYWYRQSLGQGLEFLIYFQGNSAPDKSGLPSDRFSAERTGGSVSTLTIQRTQQEDSAVYLCASSLAGRTSTDTQYFGPGTRLTVL.

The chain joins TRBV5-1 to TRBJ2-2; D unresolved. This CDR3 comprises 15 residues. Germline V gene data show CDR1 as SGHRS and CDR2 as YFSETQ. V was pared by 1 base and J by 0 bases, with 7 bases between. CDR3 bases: TGCGCCAGCAGCTTGTGGGCCACGAACACCGGGGAGCTGTTTTTT. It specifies CASSLWATNTGELFF.